The clone carrying this T cell receptor beta chain was seen many times. Its antigen is currently unknown. The CDR3 extends 3 residues past the end of the read, so its final part is completed from the germline J gene. This sample also contains other DNA sequences that code for the same CDR3. The sample belongs to a study of T cell clonality in common variable immunodeficiency. Germline loops: CDR1 SGHRS, CDR2 YFSETQ. Germline trimming cut 0 bases from V and 4 bases from J; bases unmatched to any gene: 0. This CDR3 region has 14 residues. Study-level findings and limits: CVID subjects shared fewer TCRbeta clones than healthy controls did. The cause of increased CVID clonality remains unclear without subpopulation sequencing. In common variable immunodeficiency, TCR beta chains reportedly carried fewer deletions and N-nucleotide insertions.

Patients and controls were mostly of Caucasian heritage. TCRdb's copy holds only in-frame clones and misses some; the assay was immunoSEQ multiplex PCR. Recorded here are about 60,000 clones, with no singletons, and the ten leading clones hold more than 1.5%. The receptor was isolated from a person between 18 and 75 years old in good health. The specimen sequenced was peripheral blood mononuclear cells. The chain combines TRBV5-1 with TRBJ2-3; 9 nucleotides agree with TRBD1. The CDR3 bases that were read are TGCGCCAGCAGCTTGGGACAGGGGGCAGATACG. Protein: CASSLGQGADT. The CDR3 in its entirety is CASSLGQGADTQYF.